Presented here are 13 T cell receptor beta chains from one specimen sequenced in a study of T-cell memory formation after mild COVID-19 (dated by TCRdb to the early 2020s). The receptor library was made with 5' RACE. Sequencing was carried out with an Illumina NovaSeq 6000. Using fastp trimming at Q25 and MiXCR clonotype assembly, TCRdb reanalyzed the public sequencing data and kept in-frame beta chains. Entries that share a CDR3 protein sequence are merged under the most common genes and DNA. In all, the sample holds roughly 580,000 distinct CDR3 sequences, and about a sixth of those were seen once. The biggest ten clones account for 12% of the sample. The sequenced material came from PBMCs or a T cell subset sorted from them (not recorded which). These receptors were taken from an adult woman who had mild COVID-19 (a few samples of this study predate the infection). The sample titles of this study are shuffled in the database, so cell type and time point are left out; the donor was told from shared clones.

This clonotype was observed a few times. The chain is built from TRBV20-1 and TRBJ2-5, with TRBD2 as a possible D gene (6 bases). Germline values: CDR1 DFQATT, CDR2 SNEGSKA (reference sequence). The V end was cut by 4 bases, the J end by 4 bases, with 16 bases between. The CDR3 extends over 14 amino acids. The CDR3 coding sequence is TGCAGTGCTACGGCGCGGGGAGCTTTAGAGACCCAGTACTTC. Protein: CSATARGALETQYF.

There are a few counts of this clonotype. The gene calls are TRBV7-2 and TRBJ1-2; D perhaps matches TRBD1 (5 bases). CDR1 is SGHTA and CDR2 is FQGNSA in the germline V gene. V lost 4 bases and J lost 5, with 17 bases in between. The CDR3 covers 15 residues. Here the CDR3 reads CASSSNLGGTYGYTF. The CDR3 DNA follows: TGTGCCAGCAGCTCCAACTTGGGAGGGACTTATGGCTACACCTTC.

This clonotype was seen a handful of times. The V call is TRBV24-1, the J call TRBJ2-1, with 7 positions matching TRBD2. Unmatched junction bases numbered 12, after V lost 3 bases and J lost 8 bases. The CDR3 has 16 amino acids. Looked up from germline, CDR1 is KGHDR and CDR2 is SFDVKD. In nucleotides, the CDR3 is TGTGCCACCAGTGATCGGGGGGAGTGGGAGGACCATGAGCAGTTCTTC. Its translation: CATSDRGEWEDHEQFF.

The chain couples TRBV15 to TRBJ1-3; D is perhaps TRBD1 (5 bases). CDR3 length: 15 amino acids. The V end was cut by 1 base, the J end by 5 bases, with 12 bases between. The germline V gene encodes CDR1 LNHNV and CDR2 YYDKDF (reference sequence). In nucleotides, the CDR3 is TGTGCCACCAGCAGAGCAGGAACGGGGCGAAACACCATATATTTT. Translated, it gives CATSRAGTGRNTIYF.

This clonotype appeared a few times. DNA for the CDR3: TGTGCCAGCAGCCCTACGAGGTGGCGGCTCTACGAGCAGTACTTC. This encodes CASSPTRWRLYEQYF. The V call is TRBV3-1, the J call TRBJ2-7; no clear D gene. The CDR3 has 15 amino acids. V lost 4 bases to trimming and J lost 3 bases, with 16 bases between them. Germline lookup yields CDR1 LGHDT and CDR2 YNNKEL (reference sequence).

This clonotype was found a few times. The chain links TRBV20-1 to TRBJ2-1; D uncertain. The CDR3 covers 12 residues. Trimming took off 5 bases at V and 4 bases at J, with 9 bases between the two ends. CDR1 is DFQATT, CDR2 SNEGSKA, per germline (reference sequence). CDR3 coding DNA: TGCAGTGCTCCGAATGAGTACAATGAGCAGTTCTTC. Translated, it gives CSAPNEYNEQFF.

This clonotype occurred a few times. CDR3 region: CASSMGAQPQHF. The CDR3 nucleotides are TGTGCCAGTAGTATGGGGGCTCAGCCCCAGCATTTT. V is TRBV19 and J is TRBJ1-5; weak D call: TRBD1 (6 bases). The CDR3 has 12 amino acids. Trimming removed 3 bases at V and 6 bases at J, with 6 bases between. Germline V CDR1 and CDR2: LNHDA, SQIVND (reference sequence).

This clonotype was detected only a few times. This chain links TRBV20-1 with TRBJ2-5, with D perhaps given as TRBD1 or TRBD2 (5 bases each). Germline V gene data show CDR1 as DFQATT and CDR2 as SNEGSKA (reference sequence). Trimming removed 0 bases at V and 4 bases at J, with 12 bases between. This CDR3 is 14 amino acids long. The chain's CDR3 is CSARDSGRLETQYF. The CDR3 DNA reads TGCAGTGCTAGAGATTCGGGGCGCCTAGAGACCCAGTACTTC.

This clonotype was counted between two and nine times. V is TRBV7-9 and J is TRBJ1-1; 7 bases are a match to TRBD1. Germline lookup yields CDR1 SEHNR and CDR2 FQNEAQ (reference sequence). V lost 5 bases, J lost 1 base, and 16 bases stayed unmatched. The CDR3 is 18 amino acids. CDR3: CASSPMRRGRNPNTEAFF. The CDR3 DNA reads TGTGCCAGCAGCCCCATGAGGAGGGGGCGAAACCCGAACACTGAAGCTTTCTTT.

This clonotype appeared a few times. The rearrangement links TRBV12-3 or TRBV12-4 to TRBJ1-1; perhaps TRBD1 as D (5 bases). The CDR3 is 15 residues long. The V end lost 5 bases, the J end lost 7 bases, and 20 bases lay between the germline ends. This chain's CDR3 is CASSVSGTYWGEAFF. The CDR3 nucleotides are TGTGCCAGCAGTGTATCCGGGACCTACTGGGGTGAAGCTTTCTTT.

The rearrangement joins TRBV2 to TRBJ2-1; D could derive from TRBD1 or TRBD2 (5 bases each). The V end was cut by 3 bases, the J end by 8 bases, with 23 bases between. The CDR3 extends over 17 amino acids. CDR1 is SNHLY and CDR2 is FYNNEI in the germline V gene. The CDR3 here is CASSDGRLKGRDDEQFF. CDR3 DNA: TGTGCCAGCAGTGACGGCCGACTCAAGGGCAGGGACGATGAGCAGTTCTTC.

The V gene is TRBV6-2 or TRBV6-3, the J gene TRBJ2-1; no clear D. The CDR3 sequence is 14 residues long. The germline V and J ends were trimmed by 10 bases and 5 bases, with 18 bases remaining between them. Germline CDR1 MNHEY, CDR2 SVGEGT. CDR3 residues: CAIGLDSQNNEQFF. CDR3 DNA: TGTGCCATTGGTTTGGATAGCCAAAACAATGAGCAGTTCTTC.

This clonotype appeared a few times. The chain is built from TRBV20-1 and TRBJ1-1; unclear D gene. CDR3 length: 12 residues. Germline V gene data show CDR1 as DFQATT and CDR2 as SNEGSKA (reference sequence). V lost 1 base, J lost 2 bases, and 5 bases lay in between. CDR3 bases: TGCAGTGCTAGAGTGACTAACACTGAAGCTTTCTTT. The encoded protein is CSARVTNTEAFF.